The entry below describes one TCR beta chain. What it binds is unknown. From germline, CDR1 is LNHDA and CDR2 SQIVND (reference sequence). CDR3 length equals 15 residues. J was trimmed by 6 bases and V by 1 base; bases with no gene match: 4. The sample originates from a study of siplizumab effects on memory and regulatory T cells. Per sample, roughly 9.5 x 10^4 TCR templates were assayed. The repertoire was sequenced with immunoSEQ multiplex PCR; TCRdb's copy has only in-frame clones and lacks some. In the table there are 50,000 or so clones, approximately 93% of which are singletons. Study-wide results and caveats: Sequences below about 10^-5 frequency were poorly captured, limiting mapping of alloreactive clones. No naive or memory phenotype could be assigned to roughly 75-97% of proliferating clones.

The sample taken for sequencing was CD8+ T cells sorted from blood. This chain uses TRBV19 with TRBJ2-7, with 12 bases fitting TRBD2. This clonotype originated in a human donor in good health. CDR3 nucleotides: TGTGCCAGTAGTATAGCGGGACTAGCGGGTATCGAGCAGTACTTC. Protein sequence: CASSIAGLAGIEQYF.